What follows are 4 T cell receptor beta chains derived from one specimen sequenced in a study of molecular identifiers for immune sequencing clone quantification. MiXCR, applied by TCRdb to the PCR reads, yields one record per CDR3 protein. Of around 320,000 distinct CDR3 sequences in the sample, roughly a quarter are singletons; the top ten hold 0.74%. Sequenced material: naive CD8+ T cells from blood, with Jurkat cell RNA spiked in. Stated subset: FACS-sorted CD8+CD4-CCR7+CD45RA+ naive T cells. The receptors were gathered from a human donor in good health. Some libraries in this study had Jurkat cell RNA spiked in.

Notes on this clonotype: One base away lies a much larger clone, so this may be a sequencing read error. The chain uses TRBV29-1 and TRBJ2-2; the D call may be TRBD1 or TRBD2 (5 bases each). The length of the CDR3 is 12 residues. CDR1 and CDR2 (germline): SQVTM, ANQGSEA. The CDR3 loop reads CSVDRGTGELIF. CDR3 DNA sequence: TGCAGCGTTGATAGGGGCACCGGGGAGCTGATTTTT.

The chain joins TRBV20-1 to TRBJ2-5, with 7 bases identical to TRBD2. The CDR3 extends over 16 amino acids. J was trimmed by 0 bases and V by 5 bases; bases with no gene match: 12. Germline V CDR1 and CDR2: DFQATT, SNEGSKA (reference sequence). CDR3 in amino acids: CSAYEPAGTYQETQYF. CDR3 DNA sequence: TGCAGTGCTTACGAACCAGCGGGGACGTACCAAGAGACCCAGTACTTC.

This clonotype was detected ten times or more. The V call is TRBV6-5, the J call TRBJ2-1; 7 bases fit TRBD1. This CDR3 is built from 18 residues. V dropped 5 bases and J dropped 7; count of bases not matched to a gene: 20. CDR1 is MNHEY, CDR2 SVGAGI, per germline. As DNA, the CDR3 is TGTGCCAGCAGTCCACCAATTCACAGGGGTAGTTTTGGGAATGAGCAGTTCTTC. Its protein is CASSPPIHRGSFGNEQFF.

This clonotype was picked up many times. V usage is TRBV18 and J usage is TRBJ2-1; a weak D match, TRBD1 (6 bases). Germline V gene sequence: CDR1 KGHSH, CDR2 LQKENI. CDR3 size: 15 residues. Deletions cut 3 bases from V and 4 bases from J, with 13 bases between. The CDR3 bases are TGTGCCAGCTCACCGCCCGGGACAAGTTACAATGAGCAGTTCTTC. Its protein product is CASSPPGTSYNEQFF.